The TCR beta chain under discussion was sequenced for a study of cytomegalovirus exposure and HLA in healthy donors. Study results and caveats: A later look showed TCR association rates differing by HLA locus, highest for DRB1 and lowest for HLA-C.

Points on this clone: The antigen is not known.

V trimming: 3 bases; J trimming: 5 bases; junction bases outside the gene matches: 8. Germline CDR1 reads MDHEN; CDR2 reads SYDVKM. This CDR3 comprises 16 residues. PCR used 60 Vbeta primers and 13 Jbeta primers. Measured with immunoSEQ multiplex PCR; TCRdb has only the in-frame clones, and not every one. The sample lists around 200,000 clones, almost 80% occurring once. The sequenced sample consisted of PBMCs. The sequence came from a man between 18 and 29 years old in good health and CMV-seronegative. The chain carries TRBV28 and TRBJ1-1, with 11 bases aligning to TRBD1. The chain's CDR3 is CASSFWTGGEGTEAFF. The CDR3 coding sequence is TGTGCCAGCAGTTTTTGGACAGGGGGCGAAGGAACTGAAGCTTTCTTT.